The rows below give T cell receptor beta chains drawn from one sample of a study of blood T cell repertoires in COVID-19. Sequencing used immunoSEQ multiplex PCR; TCRdb keeps in-frame clones, though not all of them. The sample lists more than 150,000 clones, 86% occurring once. Sequenced: peripheral blood. The receptors were gathered from a man aged 65 to 85 with active or convalescent COVID-19. The conserved cysteine and the conserved F or W are not part of the CDR3 here. The order of the fields is clone size, V gene, CDR3 protein. Only part of the rows carry a size: once, few, many, or a class if the clone is expanded.

>NA|TRBV24-1
ATSEYNEQF
>NA|TRBV3-1/TRBV3-2
ASSRRVEGYGYT
>few|TRBV5-1
ASSLDSSTGELF
>NA|TRBV11-2
ASSPTAAGGPREQY
>NA|TRBV6-6
ASSQDSEAF
>NA|TRBV3-1/TRBV3-2
ASSRQNTEAF
>NA|TRBV11-2
ASSPRDRGVLTTEAF
>few|TRBV6-2/TRBV6-3
ASSSYRSRTYQETQY
>NA|TRBV19
ASSARDRGSPLH
>NA|TRBV27
ASRQGQARTYNEQF
>once|TRBV27
ASSYRENYGYT
>NA|TRBV2
ASGVTGILGLALSEQF
>NA|TRBV11-2
ASSLSEGNTIY
>NA|TRBV20-1
SASNTSGLAGGKYQETQY
>NA|TRBV6-6
ASRPGGSGNTIY
>few|TRBV3-1/TRBV3-2
ASSQSVRNSPLH
>NA|TRBV5-1
ASSLEPTGANVLT
>NA|TRBV6-5
ASSYRRGQGMPQH
>NA|TRBV9
ASSPRTSGINNEQF
>NA|TRBV10-2
ASSDVDKTYEQY
>NA|TRBV7-3
ASSPGTEYEQY
>once|TRBV6-5
ASSYSWQGLYGYT
>NA|TRBV7-8
ASSLIRTGGQGYT
>NA|TRBV7-9
ASTKDRGSVTGELF
>NA|TRBV10-1
ASTDSQGTEAF
>NA|TRBV19
ASRRGIQETQY
>few|TRBV5-5
ASSLVSGDYNEQF
>NA|TRBV20-1
SVGRGEKLF
>NA|TRBV12-3/TRBV12-4
ASSQTGGYGYT
>once|TRBV30
ACTWRRGEAF
>once|TRBV6-6
ASISGQVTYEQY
>NA|TRBV5-1
ASSPGLAGSTVQY
>NA|TRBV19
ASTRQGTYGYT
>few|TRBV5-6
ASSFDRGMAF
>NA|TRBV18
ASSPEYVRNQPQH
>NA|TRBV24-1
ATSDAGFRRPYNEQF
>NA|TRBV18
ASSPPTSARDEQY
>NA|TRBV28
ASRSGGAYEQY
>NA|TRBV10-3
AISESGSGKKNEQF
>NA|TRBV28
ASSPTGTGISLAF
>NA|TRBV18
ASSPQGRRENTEAF
>once|TRBV2
ASRGGYEQY
>NA|TRBV6-2/TRBV6-3
ASSYELNTEAF
>NA|TRBV30
AWRTGYYGYT
>NA|TRBV28
ASSGQGFGYT
>NA|TRBV28
ASSTRAGGDNSPLH
>NA|TRBV9
ASSVDTGDTGGSGELF
>NA|TRBV24-1
ATSDGQGVQPQH
>NA|TRBV2
ASSGQGMGGYT
>NA|TRBV12-3/TRBV12-4
ASSLRNTEAF
>NA|TRBV27
ASSPDRLNTEAF
>NA|TRBV6-1
ASREDFLRGEQY
>NA|TRBV5-1
ASSWGTGEETQY
>NA|TRBV24-1
ATSVQGNQPQH
>NA|TRBV14
ASSQTTGTNTEAF
>NA|TRBV28
ASSQSGTGDTDTQY
>NA|TRBV4-1
ASSIRDLNEKLF
>once|TRBV6-5
ASKLSRDSGGYT
>NA|TRBV29-1
SVAPRTGLAKNIQY
>NA|TRBV27
ASSLRRFMNTEAF